The sequence of this T cell receptor beta chain was determined in a study of blood T cell repertoires in COVID-19. Across the whole study: Acute and convalescent COVID-19 samples came from the United States, Italy and Spain.

The CDR3 has 15 residues. V was pared by 4 bases and J by 4 bases, with 8 bases of the junction left unmatched. Germline lookup yields CDR1 MNHEY and CDR2 SVGAGI. This clone was counted between two and nine times. Per the original methods: Researchers report that nucleated cell counts were estimated from reference gene primer amplification. Libraries were prepared by immunoSEQ multiplex PCR; TCRdb keeps only in-frame clonotypes and omits some of them. V and J calls and clone size are as listed in that table; D and trimming were resolved from the DNA. The sample includes over 15,000 clones, 86% of them seen just once.

The sample was peripheral blood. The clonotype was recovered from a man aged 65-85 years with acute or convalescent COVID-19. The chain links TRBV6-5 to TRBJ2-7; TRBD1 agrees at 9 bases. CDR3 amino acids: CASSLDEGTGYEQYF. The CDR3 bases are TGTGCCAGCAGTTTAGACGAGGGGACAGGGTACGAGCAGTACTTC.